Listed below are T cell receptor beta chains from one sample, sequenced in a study of blood T cell repertoires in COVID-19. The data were produced by immunoSEQ multiplex PCR, yet TCRdb's version contains in-frame clones alone and is incomplete. This sample carries some 230,000 clones, about 80% of them seen once, and the ten largest clones take 1.3%. The sequencing sample was made of PBMCs or T cells enriched from blood (not recorded which). All receptors derive from a woman aged 40 to 49 with acute COVID-19. The CDR3 runs from the conserved cysteine through the conserved F or W. D genes are given only for firm matches. Only some rows state a clone size, as once, few, many or a class for expanded clones.

d_gene: -
j_gene: TRBJ2-7
v_gene: TRBV10-2
abundance: -
CDR3aa: CASSEGHLEQYF
CDR3nt: TGCGCCAGCAGTGAGGGACATCTCGAGCAGTACTTC

d_gene: -
j_gene: TRBJ2-3
v_gene: TRBV21-1
abundance: -
CDR3aa: CASSKRYSGGELSPSTDTQYF
CDR3nt: TGTGCCAGCAGCAAAAGGTATAGCGGGGGGGAACTATCACCTAGCACAGATACGCAGTATTTT

d_gene: -
j_gene: TRBJ2-7
v_gene: TRBV6-5
abundance: few
CDR3aa: CASSYSFYEQYF
CDR3nt: TGTGCCAGCAGTTACTCCTTCTACGAGCAGTACTTC

d_gene: -
j_gene: TRBJ1-1
v_gene: TRBV7-2
abundance: -
CDR3aa: CASSLDPGRQRGNTEAFF
CDR3nt: TGTGCCAGCAGCTTAGATCCAGGGAGGCAACGGGGGAACACTGAAGCTTTCTTT

d_gene: TRBD1
j_gene: TRBJ2-7
v_gene: TRBV29-1
abundance: -
CDR3aa: CSVTRNRGLEQYF
CDR3nt: TGCAGCGTGACCCGGAACAGGGGGCTCGAGCAGTACTTC

d_gene: TRBD1
j_gene: TRBJ1-2
v_gene: TRBV29-1
abundance: -
CDR3aa: CSATQGATSNYGYTF
CDR3nt: TGCAGCGCCACACAGGGGGCTACCTCTAACTATGGCTACACCTTC

d_gene: TRBD1
j_gene: TRBJ2-7
v_gene: TRBV10-1
abundance: -
CDR3aa: CASTDDRGRYEQYF
CDR3nt: TGCGCCAGTACCGATGACAGGGGCCGGTACGAGCAGTACTTC

d_gene: TRBD1
j_gene: TRBJ1-1
v_gene: TRBV19
abundance: -
CDR3aa: CASSIAGGNTEAFF
CDR3nt: TGTGCCAGTAGTATCGCAGGGGGGAACACTGAAGCTTTCTTT

d_gene: -
j_gene: TRBJ2-7
v_gene: TRBV4-1
abundance: -
CDR3aa: CASSQDGHSYEQYF
CDR3nt: TGCGCCAGCAGCCAAGACGGACATTCCTACGAGCAGTACTTC

d_gene: TRBD2
j_gene: TRBJ2-2
v_gene: TRBV7-8
abundance: -
CDR3aa: CASSLVPPASGRLRDTGELFF
CDR3nt: TGTGCCAGCAGCTTAGTGCCACCGGCTAGCGGGAGGCTCCGAGACACCGGGGAGCTGTTTTTT

d_gene: -
j_gene: TRBJ2-1
v_gene: TRBV30
abundance: -
CDR3aa: CAWEGRRDEQFF
CDR3nt: TGTGCCTGGGAGGGCCGCAGGGATGAGCAGTTCTTC

d_gene: TRBD2
j_gene: TRBJ2-1
v_gene: TRBV19
abundance: -
CDR3aa: CASSNSGGAGNEQFF
CDR3nt: TGTGCCAGTAGTAATAGCGGGGGGGCGGGCAATGAGCAGTTCTTC

d_gene: -
j_gene: TRBJ1-6
v_gene: TRBV28
abundance: -
CDR3aa: CASSPLPAPLHF
CDR3nt: TGTGCCAGCAGCCCCCTTCCGGCACCCCTCCACTTT

d_gene: TRBD2
j_gene: TRBJ2-3
v_gene: TRBV28
abundance: -
CDR3aa: CASSVTGTSEDTQYF
CDR3nt: TGTGCCAGCAGTGTTACCGGGACTAGCGAAGATACGCAGTATTTT

d_gene: -
j_gene: TRBJ2-4
v_gene: TRBV7-2
abundance: -
CDR3aa: CASGGAYRNIQYF
CDR3nt: TGTGCCAGCGGGGGGGCGTATCGGAACATTCAGTACTTC

d_gene: TRBD2
j_gene: TRBJ2-5
v_gene: TRBV7-2
abundance: -
CDR3aa: CASSWRRGGLGQETQYF
CDR3nt: TGTGCCAGCAGCTGGAGGCGGGGGGGCCTCGGCCAAGAGACCCAGTACTTC

d_gene: -
j_gene: TRBJ2-4
v_gene: TRBV16
abundance: -
CDR3aa: CASSQSIGQGPTLAKNIQYF
CDR3nt: TGTGCCAGCAGCCAATCGATTGGGCAGGGTCCTACGCTAGCCAAAAACATTCAGTACTTC

d_gene: TRBD1
j_gene: TRBJ1-2
v_gene: TRBV19
abundance: -
CDR3aa: CASSPGQGAFGGYTF
CDR3nt: TGTGCCAGTAGTCCCGGACAGGGAGCGTTCGGTGGCTACACCTTC

d_gene: -
j_gene: TRBJ2-3
v_gene: TRBV19
abundance: -
CDR3aa: CASRQGHSTDTQYF
CDR3nt: TGTGCCAGTAGACAGGGACATAGCACAGATACGCAGTATTTT

d_gene: -
j_gene: TRBJ2-3
v_gene: TRBV5-1
abundance: -
CDR3aa: CASSLAPRGTDTQYF
CDR3nt: TGCGCCAGCAGCTTAGCTCCTCGGGGTACAGATACGCAGTATTTT

d_gene: -
j_gene: TRBJ1-4
v_gene: TRBV18
abundance: -
CDR3aa: CASSPRGEKLFF
CDR3nt: TGTGCCAGCTCACCTCGGGGGGAAAAACTGTTTTTT

d_gene: TRBD1
j_gene: TRBJ2-2
v_gene: TRBV12-5
abundance: -
CDR3aa: CASGLSTGRGLVINTGELFF
CDR3nt: TGTGCTAGTGGTTTGTCGACGGGCAGGGGGTTGGTGATAAACACCGGGGAGCTGTTTTTT

d_gene: TRBD1
j_gene: TRBJ2-5
v_gene: TRBV9
abundance: -
CDR3aa: CASSAHPQGVGETQYF
CDR3nt: TGTGCCAGCAGCGCCCACCCACAGGGGGTGGGAGAGACCCAGTACTTC

d_gene: -
j_gene: TRBJ1-3
v_gene: TRBV3-1/TRBV3-2
abundance: -
CDR3aa: CASSQYFSGFGNTIYF
CDR3nt: TGTGCCAGCAGCCAATATTTCTCAGGGTTTGGAAACACCATATATTTT

d_gene: TRBD1
j_gene: TRBJ1-2
v_gene: TRBV7-9
abundance: few
CDR3aa: CASRGTGYGYTF
CDR3nt: TGTGCCAGCAGGGGGACAGGCTATGGCTACACCTTC

d_gene: -
j_gene: TRBJ1-6
v_gene: TRBV3-1/TRBV3-2
abundance: -
CDR3aa: CASSRGNSPLHF
CDR3nt: TGTGCCAGCAGTCGGGGAAATTCACCCCTCCACTTT

d_gene: -
j_gene: TRBJ1-3
v_gene: TRBV11-2
abundance: -
CDR3aa: CASSPLSGNTIYF
CDR3nt: TGTGCCAGCAGCCCCCTATCTGGAAACACCATATATTTT

d_gene: TRBD1
j_gene: TRBJ1-6
v_gene: TRBV14
abundance: -
CDR3aa: CASSLTGGNSPLHF
CDR3nt: TGTGCCAGCAGCCTTACAGGGGGAAATTCACCCCTCCACTTT

d_gene: TRBD1
j_gene: TRBJ2-7
v_gene: TRBV18
abundance: -
CDR3aa: CASSPRSGGVYEQYF
CDR3nt: TGTGCCAGCTCACCACGGTCAGGGGGCGTCTACGAGCAGTACTTC

d_gene: -
j_gene: TRBJ2-5
v_gene: TRBV29-1
abundance: few
CDR3aa: CSVGGSRGRRYKETQYF
CDR3nt: TGCAGCGTTGGGGGGAGCAGGGGCCGGAGATATAAAGAGACCCAGTACTTC

d_gene: -
j_gene: TRBJ1-1
v_gene: TRBV19
abundance: -
CDR3aa: CASSMGELNTEAFF
CDR3nt: TGTGCCAGTAGTATGGGAGAACTGAACACTGAAGCTTTCTTT

d_gene: TRBD2
j_gene: TRBJ2-7
v_gene: TRBV5-1
abundance: -
CDR3aa: CASSLRTSGSSSYEQYF
CDR3nt: TGCGCCAGCAGCCTACGGACTAGCGGGAGTAGTTCCTACGAGCAGTACTTC

d_gene: -
j_gene: TRBJ2-5
v_gene: TRBV7-2
abundance: -
CDR3aa: CASSPRTRETQYF
CDR3nt: TGTGCCAGCAGCCCGCGGACTCGAGAGACCCAGTACTTC

d_gene: -
j_gene: TRBJ2-7
v_gene: TRBV19
abundance: few
CDR3aa: CASSDDNSYEQYF
CDR3nt: TGTGCCAGTAGTGACGACAACTCCTACGAGCAGTACTTC

d_gene: -
j_gene: TRBJ1-4
v_gene: TRBV4-2
abundance: few
CDR3aa: CASSQEWGEDEKLFF
CDR3nt: TGTGCCAGCAGCCAAGAATGGGGGGAGGATGAAAAACTGTTTTTT

d_gene: -
j_gene: TRBJ1-1
v_gene: TRBV19
abundance: few
CDR3aa: CASSVAIANTEAFF
CDR3nt: TGTGCCAGTAGTGTGGCGATAGCGAACACTGAAGCTTTCTTT

d_gene: -
j_gene: TRBJ2-5
v_gene: TRBV20-1
abundance: -
CDR3aa: CSASLSGRGETQYF
CDR3nt: TGCAGTGCTAGTCTCTCAGGCAGGGGAGAGACCCAGTACTTC

d_gene: TRBD2
j_gene: TRBJ2-1
v_gene: TRBV5-1
abundance: -
CDR3aa: CASSLTGLADNEQFF
CDR3nt: TGCGCCAGCAGCTTGACCGGACTAGCGGACAATGAGCAGTTCTTC

d_gene: TRBD1
j_gene: TRBJ1-2
v_gene: TRBV19
abundance: -
CDR3aa: CASRGGTGVMRSYGYTF
CDR3nt: TGTGCCAGTAGAGGAGGGACAGGAGTTATGAGATCCTATGGCTACACCTTC

d_gene: -
j_gene: TRBJ2-7
v_gene: TRBV7-6
abundance: -
CDR3aa: CASSLEPLSGSEQYF
CDR3nt: TGTGCCAGCAGCTTAGAACCGCTTTCGGGGAGCGAGCAGTACTTC

d_gene: -
j_gene: TRBJ1-1
v_gene: TRBV27
abundance: -
CDR3aa: CASRPTAWNTEAFF
CDR3nt: TGTGCCAGCAGACCCACCGCGTGGAACACTGAAGCTTTCTTT

d_gene: TRBD1
j_gene: TRBJ2-7
v_gene: TRBV5-5
abundance: -
CDR3aa: CASSVDRLYEQYF
CDR3nt: TGTGCCAGCAGCGTGGACAGGCTCTACGAGCAGTACTTC

d_gene: TRBD1
j_gene: TRBJ2-2
v_gene: TRBV7-3
abundance: -
CDR3aa: CASSLQGAFTGELFF
CDR3nt: TGTGCCAGCAGCTTACAGGGGGCGTTCACCGGGGAGCTGTTTTTT